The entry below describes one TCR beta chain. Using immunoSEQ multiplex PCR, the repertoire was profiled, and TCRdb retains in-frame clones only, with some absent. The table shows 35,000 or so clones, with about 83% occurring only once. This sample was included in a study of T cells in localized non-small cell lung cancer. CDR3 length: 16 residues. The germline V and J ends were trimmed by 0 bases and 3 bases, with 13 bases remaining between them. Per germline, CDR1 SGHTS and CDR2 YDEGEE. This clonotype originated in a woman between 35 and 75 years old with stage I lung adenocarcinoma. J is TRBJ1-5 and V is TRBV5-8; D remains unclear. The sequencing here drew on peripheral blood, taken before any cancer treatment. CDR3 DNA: TGTGCCAGCAGCTTGGGGGTGGGCAGCAACAATCAGCCCCAGCATTTT. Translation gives CASSLGVGSNNQPQHF.